Listed below are T cell receptor beta chains from one sample, sequenced in a study of shared clonotypes between healthy human individuals. TCRdb's table, derived via immunoSEQ multiplex PCR, lists solely in-frame clones and lacks some. The repertoire holds about 2.3 million clones, 85% to 95% seen once, with 0.3% to 0.4% in the top ten. The sequenced sample consisted of naive CD4+ T cells from PBMCs. These receptors originate from a young man in good health. Some clones in this sample may be carry-over from other donors' samples. CDR3s include the opening cysteine and the closing phenylalanine or tryptophan. A D gene is named only where the DNA matches it firmly. Clone size, where shown, is once, few, many, or a class for clones that have expanded.

clone_size j_call v_call d_call cdr3_nt cdr3_aa
- TRBJ1-3 TRBV2 - TGTGCCAGCAGTGAATCCCCGTTTAGGACAGCCAGACCGGGGGGAAACACCATATATTTT CASSESPFRTARPGGNTIYF
- TRBJ1-5 TRBV28 TRBD1 TGTGCCAGCAGTCAACCTAGACAGGGGTTTCAGCCCCAGCATTTT CASSQPRQGFQPQHF
- TRBJ2-3 TRBV7-3 - TGTGCCAGCAGCTTATACGGGGGGCAAGCAGATACGCAGTATTTT CASSLYGGQADTQYF
- TRBJ2-7 TRBV11-2 TRBD1 TGTGCCAGCAGGTCGTACCGGGACAGGGGGTTCTACGAGCAGTACTTC CASRSYRDRGFYEQYF
once TRBJ2-5 TRBV2 - TGTGCCAGCACCCTTGGGGGGACAGTGAAGGAGACCCAGTACTTC CASTLGGTVKETQYF
- TRBJ2-7 TRBV6-5 - TGTGCCAGCAGGGGGGTGCACGAGCAGTACTTC CASRGVHEQYF
- TRBJ1-3 TRBV27 TRBD1 TGTGCCAGCAGTCCGACTCGACAGGGTATCGGAAACACCATATATTTT CASSPTRQGIGNTIYF
- TRBJ1-1 TRBV19 - TGTGCCAGTAGTACCCCACAGAATTTGAACACTGAAGCTTTCTTT CASSTPQNLNTEAFF
- TRBJ2-7 TRBV7-3 TRBD2 TGTGCCAGCAGCTCCCGGACTAGCGGGAGGGCCATTATAGGAGAGCAGTACTTC CASSSRTSGRAIIGEQYF
- TRBJ2-1 TRBV5-1 TRBD2 TGCGCCAGCAGCCTTTGGACTAGCGGGAGGGTGTACAATGAGCAGTTCTTC CASSLWTSGRVYNEQFF
- TRBJ1-1 TRBV7-9 - TGTGCCAGCAGCCCCCGACAGAAAAACACTGAAGCTTTCTTT CASSPRQKNTEAFF
few TRBJ2-1 TRBV28 TRBD2 TGTGCCAGCACTATTAGCGGGAGACGTTACAATGAGGGGCAGTTCTTC CASTISGRRYNEGQFF
- TRBJ2-1 TRBV9 - TGTGCCAGCAGCACCCTGGATAATGAGCAGTTCTTC CASSTLDNEQFF
- TRBJ2-1 TRBV7-3 - TGTGCCAGCAGCTTAGATGGGAGCGCCCGTGAGCAGTTCTTC CASSLDGSAREQFF
once TRBJ2-7 TRBV7-6 - TGTGCCAGCAGCTTTAATCCTCCTATGGCCGGATGGGGCGAGCAGTACTTC CASSFNPPMAGWGEQYF
- TRBJ2-1 TRBV29-1 - TGCAGCGTTGGCGCCAGCAACAATGAGCAGTTCTTC CSVGASNNEQFF
- TRBJ2-5 TRBV7-2 TRBD2 TGTGCCAGCAGCCCTACTAGCGGGAAAGAGACCCAGTACTTC CASSPTSGKETQYF
few TRBJ2-7 TRBV6-1 - TGTGCCAGCAGTGAGGCGGGCTACGAGCAGTACTTC CASSEAGYEQYF
- TRBJ1-2 TRBV28 - TGTGCCAGCACTACTGCTCAGGGAAACTATGGCTACACCTTC CASTTAQGNYGYTF
- TRBJ2-7 TRBV30 - TGTGCCTGGAAGGTGACTCCTAGCTCCTACGAGCAGTACTTC CAWKVTPSSYEQYF
- TRBJ2-3 TRBV10-3 TRBD2 TGTGCCATCGGGAGACTAGCGGGAGCGGGTGCAGATACGCAGTATTTT CAIGRLAGAGADTQYF
- TRBJ2-3 TRBV5-4 - TGTGCCAGCAGCTACCTGGTCTATAGCGCCACAGATACGCAGTATTTT CASSYLVYSATDTQYF
- TRBJ2-2 TRBV4-2 - TGTGCCAGCAGCCAAGATCGGGGGTTATACACCGGGGAGCTGTTTTTT CASSQDRGLYTGELFF
- TRBJ1-1 TRBV13 - TGTGCCAGCAGCTTAGGGTACATGAACACTGAAGCTTTCTTT CASSLGYMNTEAFF
- TRBJ2-7 TRBV5-6 - TGTGCCAGCAGCTTGGGCCCCAGCGACGAGCAGTACTTC CASSLGPSDEQYF
- TRBJ2-1 TRBV7-3 - TGTGCCAGCAGCTCTGGCAATGAGCAGTTCTTC CASSSGNEQFF
once TRBJ2-7 TRBV5-1 - TGCGCCAGCAGCATCTCCTACGAGCAGTACTTC CASSISYEQYF
once TRBJ2-1 TRBV6-6 TRBD1 TGTGCCAGCAGTGCCCAGGGGGCGCGATCTCATGAGCAGTTCTTC CASSAQGARSHEQFF
- TRBJ2-2 TRBV11-3 - TGTGCCAGCAGCTTAGATCGCCCCGGGGAGCTGTTTTTT CASSLDRPGELFF
- TRBJ2-7 TRBV10-2 TRBD2 TGCGCCAGCGGGAGCGGGAGTAACGGCGAGCAGTACTTC CASGSGSNGEQYF
- TRBJ2-3 TRBV9 TRBD2 TGTGCCAGCAGCGTCTTGGGGGGGAGTACGGATACGCAGTATTTT CASSVLGGSTDTQYF
- TRBJ1-3 TRBV28 - TGTGCCAGCACCCTCCCCGGTTCCGGAAACACCATATATTTT CASTLPGSGNTIYF
- TRBJ2-6 TRBV11-2 TRBD1 TGTGCCAGCAGCTTGTATCGGGACAGGGGGCCGTCTGGGGCCAACGTCCTGACTTTC CASSLYRDRGPSGANVLTF
- TRBJ2-7 TRBV28 - TGTGCCAGCAGTGCCCGGGCTACCTACGAGCAGTACTTC CASSARATYEQYF
- TRBJ1-2 TRBV9 - TGTGCCAGCAGCGCCGGTGGGCCGGGAGGCGGGGATGGCTACACCTTC CASSAGGPGGGDGYTF
- TRBJ2-5 TRBV7-9 - TGTGCCAGCAGTTTAAGGGGGGAGACCCAGTACTTC CASSLRGETQYF
- TRBJ1-1 TRBV5-4 - TGTGCCAGCAGCCCTCAAACGAACACTGAAGCTTTCTTT CASSPQTNTEAFF
- TRBJ1-2 TRBV18 TRBD1 TGTGCCAGCTCAGCAGACAGGGTAATTGATGGCTACACCTTC CASSADRVIDGYTF
- TRBJ2-3 TRBV4-2 TRBD1 TGTGCCAGCAGCGGGACAGGGGAAGATACGCAGTATTTT CASSGTGEDTQYF
- TRBJ1-4 TRBV14 - TGTGCCAGCAGCCAAAACTTCCCCCGGAACCATGAAAAACTGTTTTTT CASSQNFPRNHEKLFF
- TRBJ1-5 TRBV5-3 - TGTGCCAGAAGCGGACGCGGGGATATTAATCAGTCCCAGCATTTT CARSGRGDINQSQHF
once TRBJ2-3 TRBV7-9 - TGTGCCAGCACCTTGGGGCTAGCGACAGATACGCAGTATTTT CASTLGLATDTQYF
- TRBJ2-4 TRBV12-1 - TGTGCCAGCTTCCCTGGGGGCAACATTCAGTACTTC CASFPGGNIQYF
- TRBJ1-5 TRBV28 - TGTGCCAGCACGTATAGCAATCAGCCCCAGCATTTT CASTYSNQPQHF
- TRBJ2-4 TRBV19 TRBD2 TGTGCCAGTAGTATTCAGGCTAGCGGGAACGGGGCCAAAAACATTCAGTACTTC CASSIQASGNGAKNIQYF
- TRBJ2-2 TRBV7-3 - TGTGCCAGCAACGCAGTGGCGACAGGGAACACCGGGGAGCTGTTTTTT CASNAVATGNTGELFF
- TRBJ2-1 TRBV28 - TGTGCCAGCAGTTTAAGGCAGAGCTCCTACAATGAGCAGTTCTTC CASSLRQSSYNEQFF
- TRBJ1-1 TRBV30 - TGTGCCTGGAGTGTAGGCAGGGGCACTGAAGCTTTCTTT CAWSVGRGTEAFF
- TRBJ2-5 TRBV6-6 TRBD1 TGTGCCAGCAGTGACAGGGGCCAAGAGACCCAGTACTTC CASSDRGQETQYF
- TRBJ2-2 TRBV11-3 TRBD2 TGTGCCAGCAGTCGGACTAGCGGGAGTGTAACCGGGGAGCTGTTTTTT CASSRTSGSVTGELFF
- TRBJ2-5 TRBV11-2 TRBD2 TGTGCCAGCAGCTTAGGTCTAGCGGGAGTGGAGACCCAGTACTTC CASSLGLAGVETQYF
- TRBJ2-7 TRBV7-9 - TGTGCCAGCAGCTTAGAGCCGGACTTCTACGAGCAGTACTTC CASSLEPDFYEQYF